This T cell receptor beta chain was found in a study of OX40 agonist ivuxolimab in advanced cancers. CDR3 length: 14 residues. Trimming left V 5 bases short and J 5 bases short, with 15 bases between. Germline V CDR1 and CDR2: MNHNS, SASEGT. Measured with immunoSEQ multiplex PCR; TCRdb has only the in-frame clones, and not every one. Of tens of thousands of clones in the sample, roughly nine tenths were seen once. Autoimmune disease history or systemic immunosuppression led to patients being barred. Sampling of blood occurred at baseline, cycle 4 day 1, and cycle 7 day 1. Study observations and caveats: Specificity for antigen went undetermined in the expanded peripheral T cells.

Note on this clone: Antigen specificity is unknown.

The sequence was obtained from an adult with an advanced solid tumor such as melanoma, head and neck, liver or kidney cancer. Sequences were derived from CD4+ or CD8+ T cells sorted from blood, sampled in a trial of the OX40 agonist ivuxolimab. This chain joins TRBV6-1 and TRBJ1-2; D perhaps matches TRBD1 (6 bases). The DNA for the CDR3 is TGTGCCAGCAGTCAAGACAGGCTCCATTATGGCTACACCTTC. Translated: CASSQDRLHYGYTF.